What follows describes a single T cell receptor (beta chain). Its antigen is not identified. Negative isolation yielded CD8+ and CD4+ T cells; FACS enriched TEMRA cells. CDR1 and CDR2 (germline): SNHLY, FYNNEI. CDR3 length: 12 residues. The germline V and J ends were trimmed by 8 bases and 4 bases, with 8 bases remaining between them. Random hexamers primed reverse transcription of about 0.45 to 1 ug RNA. Amplification of TCR beta CDR3 was carried out by immunoSEQ multiplex PCR, which covered 54 Vbeta and 13 Jbeta segments. TCRdb ran MiXCR on the immunoSEQ multiplex PCR reads and lists one entry per CDR3 protein. Among about 120,000 distinct CDR3 sequences listed, over 90% were seen once. The sample comes from a study of CD8 T cells in Susac syndrome. About the study: There were 5 or 6 sequenced Susac syndrome patients with active disease and about eight in remission.

Whole-study results and caveats: Only a relatively small number of individuals were included in the TCR sequencing and HLA analysis.

The clonotype originates from a human donor with Susac syndrome. Sequenced: CD4+ T cells from PBMCs. The V and J genes are TRBV2 and TRBJ1-4; D is uncertain. The chain's CDR3 is CASSLLNEKLFF. CDR3 sequence (DNA): TGTGCCAGCTCCCTCCTTAATGAAAAACTGTTTTTT.